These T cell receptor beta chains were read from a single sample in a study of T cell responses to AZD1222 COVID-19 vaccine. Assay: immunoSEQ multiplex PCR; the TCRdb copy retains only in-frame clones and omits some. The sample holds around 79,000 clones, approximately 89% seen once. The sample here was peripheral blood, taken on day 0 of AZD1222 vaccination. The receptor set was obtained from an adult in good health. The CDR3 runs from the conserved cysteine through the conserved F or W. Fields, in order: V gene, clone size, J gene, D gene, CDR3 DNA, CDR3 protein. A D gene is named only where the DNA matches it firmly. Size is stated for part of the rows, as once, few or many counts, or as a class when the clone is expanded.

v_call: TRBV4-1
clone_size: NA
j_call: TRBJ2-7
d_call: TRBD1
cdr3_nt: TGCGCCAGCAGCCAGGGAACAGGGGGCTCCTTGGGCGAGCAGTACTTC
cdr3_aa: CASSQGTGGSLGEQYF

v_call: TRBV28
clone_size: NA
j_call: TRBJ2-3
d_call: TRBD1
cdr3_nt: TGTGCCAGCAGTACAGGGGGCACAGATACGCAGTATTTT
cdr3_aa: CASSTGGTDTQYF

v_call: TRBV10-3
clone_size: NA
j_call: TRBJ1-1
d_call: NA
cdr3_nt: TGTGCCATCAGTAACCGGGACATCGAACTGAACACTGAAGCTTTCTTT
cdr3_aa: CAISNRDIELNTEAFF

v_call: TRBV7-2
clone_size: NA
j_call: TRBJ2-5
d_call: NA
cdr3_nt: TGTGCCAGCAGCTTAACCGGGACTGGGGGCCAAGAGACCCAGTACTTC
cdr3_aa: CASSLTGTGGQETQYF

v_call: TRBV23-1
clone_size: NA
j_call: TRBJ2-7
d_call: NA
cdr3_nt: TGCGCCAGACGTTCGCAGGACAGCTCCTACGAGCAGTACTTC
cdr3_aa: CARRSQDSSYEQYF

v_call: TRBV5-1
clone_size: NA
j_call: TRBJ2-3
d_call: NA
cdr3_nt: TGCGCCAGCAGCTTGGAGTCGGCGGGCACAGATACGCAGTATTTT
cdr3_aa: CASSLESAGTDTQYF

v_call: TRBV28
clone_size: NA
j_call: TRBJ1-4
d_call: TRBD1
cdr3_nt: TGTGCCAGCAGTTACGGGGGGACAGGGAGTCCAACTAATGAAAAACTGTTTTTT
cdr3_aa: CASSYGGTGSPTNEKLFF

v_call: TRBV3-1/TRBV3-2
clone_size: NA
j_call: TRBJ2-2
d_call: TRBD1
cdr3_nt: TGTGCCAGCAGCCAAGACAGAGACAGGGGTAACACCGGGGAGCTGTTTTTT
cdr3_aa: CASSQDRDRGNTGELFF

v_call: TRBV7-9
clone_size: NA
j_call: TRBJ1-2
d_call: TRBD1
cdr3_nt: TGTGCCAGCAGCCTGACAGGGGAGCAGGACTATGGCTACACCTTC
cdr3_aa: CASSLTGEQDYGYTF

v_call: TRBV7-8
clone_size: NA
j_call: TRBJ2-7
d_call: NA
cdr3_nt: TGTGCCAGCAGCCTACGGGGCGGGTTATCCTACGAGCAGTACTTC
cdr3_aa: CASSLRGGLSYEQYF

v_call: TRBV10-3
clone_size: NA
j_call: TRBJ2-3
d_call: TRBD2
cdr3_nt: TGTGCCATCAGTGAGCGAGCGGGGGGCACAGATACGCAGTATTTT
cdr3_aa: CAISERAGGTDTQYF

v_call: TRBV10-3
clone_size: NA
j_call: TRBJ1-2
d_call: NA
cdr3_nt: TGTGCCATCAGTGAGGCCCTTAAGGAGGGCTACACCTTC
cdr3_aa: CAISEALKEGYTF

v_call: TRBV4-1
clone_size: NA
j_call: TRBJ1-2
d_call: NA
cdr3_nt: TGCGCCAGCAGCCAAGATCGGTTGGGGGCGGACGGCTACACCTTC
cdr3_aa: CASSQDRLGADGYTF

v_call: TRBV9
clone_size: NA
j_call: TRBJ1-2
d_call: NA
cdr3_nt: TGTGCCAGCAGCGCCGGCAGAACCAACTATGGCTACACCTTC
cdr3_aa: CASSAGRTNYGYTF

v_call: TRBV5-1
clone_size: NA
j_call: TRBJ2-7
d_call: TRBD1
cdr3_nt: TGCGCCAGCAGCTTGCAGACAGGGGGGGGCGAGCAGTACTTC
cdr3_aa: CASSLQTGGGEQYF

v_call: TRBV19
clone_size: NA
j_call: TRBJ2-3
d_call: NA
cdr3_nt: TGTGCCAGTAGTATATCCACAGATACGCAGTATTTT
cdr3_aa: CASSISTDTQYF

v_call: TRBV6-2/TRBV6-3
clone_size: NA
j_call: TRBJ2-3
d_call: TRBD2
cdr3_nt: TGTGCCAGCAGTTACGGGACTAGCGCGGATACGCAGTATTTT
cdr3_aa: CASSYGTSADTQYF

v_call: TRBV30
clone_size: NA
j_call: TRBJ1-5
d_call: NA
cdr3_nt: TGTGCCTGGGCACAAGGGCAGGAAAATCAGCCCCAGCATTTT
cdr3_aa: CAWAQGQENQPQHF

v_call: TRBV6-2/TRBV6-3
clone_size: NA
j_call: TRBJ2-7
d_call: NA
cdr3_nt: TGTGCCAGCAGTGGGTCAGGGAAGGCCTACGAGCAGTACTTC
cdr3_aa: CASSGSGKAYEQYF

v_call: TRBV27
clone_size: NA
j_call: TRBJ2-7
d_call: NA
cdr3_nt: TGTGCCAGCAGTTTAGGCCCCCCGACCCTAGAGATTTGGTACGAGCAGTACTTC
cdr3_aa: CASSLGPPTLEIWYEQYF

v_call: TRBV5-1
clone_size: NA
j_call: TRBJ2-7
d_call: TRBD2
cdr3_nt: TGCGCCAGCAGTCTAGGGACTAGCGGGAGGGCCTACGAGCAGTACTTC
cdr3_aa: CASSLGTSGRAYEQYF

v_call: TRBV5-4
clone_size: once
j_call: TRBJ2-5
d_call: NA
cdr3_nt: TGTGCCAGCAGCTTGCAGGCAGGGTGGGAGACCCAGTACTTC
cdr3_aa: CASSLQAGWETQYF

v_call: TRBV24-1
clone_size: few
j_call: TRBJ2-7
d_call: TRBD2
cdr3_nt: TGTGCCACCAGTGACCTCGGGACTAGCGGGACCTACGAGCAGTACTTC
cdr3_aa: CATSDLGTSGTYEQYF

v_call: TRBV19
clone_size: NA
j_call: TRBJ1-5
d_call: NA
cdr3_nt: TGTGCCAGTAGTATGGTTGAGTATAGCAATCAGCCCCAGCATTTT
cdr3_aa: CASSMVEYSNQPQHF

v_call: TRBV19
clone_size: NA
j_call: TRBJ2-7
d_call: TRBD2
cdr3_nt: TGTGCCAGTAGTGTGAGCCTAGCGGGTACCTCCTACGAGCAGTACTTC
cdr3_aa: CASSVSLAGTSYEQYF

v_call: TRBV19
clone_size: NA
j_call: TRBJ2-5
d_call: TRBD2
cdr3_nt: TGTGCCAGTAGTATAGGTAGCGGGGGGCCCCAAGAGACCCAGTACTTC
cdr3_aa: CASSIGSGGPQETQYF

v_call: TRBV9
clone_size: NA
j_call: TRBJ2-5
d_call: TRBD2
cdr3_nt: TGTGCCAGCAGCGTACACCTAGCGGGAGGGAGGGAGACCCAGTACTTC
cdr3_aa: CASSVHLAGGRETQYF

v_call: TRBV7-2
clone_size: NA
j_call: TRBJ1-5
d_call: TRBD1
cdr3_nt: TGTGCCAGCAGCCCACAAGGGACAGGTAGCAATCAGCCCCAGCATTTT
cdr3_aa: CASSPQGTGSNQPQHF

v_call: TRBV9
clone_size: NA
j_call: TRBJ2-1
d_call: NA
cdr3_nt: TGTGCCAGCAGCCTTTACAATGAGCAGTTCTTC
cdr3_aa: CASSLYNEQFF

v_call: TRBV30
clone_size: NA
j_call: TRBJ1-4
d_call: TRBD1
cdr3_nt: TGTGCCTCCCAGAGGACAGGGGGAGACGAAAAACTGTTTTTT
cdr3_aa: CASQRTGGDEKLFF

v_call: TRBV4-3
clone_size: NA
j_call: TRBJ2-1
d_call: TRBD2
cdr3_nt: TGCGCCAGCAGCCTGAGCGGGGTCCAGGGCGATGAGCAGTTCTTC
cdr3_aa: CASSLSGVQGDEQFF

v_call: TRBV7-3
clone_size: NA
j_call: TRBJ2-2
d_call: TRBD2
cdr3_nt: TGTGCCAGCAGCCGCATAGAGCGGGAGGCCGGGGAGCTGTTTTTT
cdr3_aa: CASSRIEREAGELFF

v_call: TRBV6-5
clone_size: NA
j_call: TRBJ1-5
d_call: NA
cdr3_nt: TGTGCCAGCAGTCCAGGATGGGGGGCGAGTCAGCCCCAGCATTTT
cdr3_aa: CASSPGWGASQPQHF

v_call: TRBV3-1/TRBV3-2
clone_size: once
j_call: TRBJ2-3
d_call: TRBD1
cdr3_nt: TGTGCCAGCAGCCAACCTGGGACAGGACAAACAGATACGCAGTATTTT
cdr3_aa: CASSQPGTGQTDTQYF

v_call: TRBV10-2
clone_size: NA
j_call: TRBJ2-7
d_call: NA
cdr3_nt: TGCGCCAGCAGTCACCAGGACTACGAGCAGTACTTC
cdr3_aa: CASSHQDYEQYF

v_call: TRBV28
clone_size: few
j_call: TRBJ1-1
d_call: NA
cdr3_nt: TGTGCCAGCAGTTTGACAGCGAACACTGAAGCTTTCTTT
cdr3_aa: CASSLTANTEAFF

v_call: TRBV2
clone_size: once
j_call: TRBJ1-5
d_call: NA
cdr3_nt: TGTGCCAGCAGTGATGGGGGAGTGGAGCCCCAGCATTTT
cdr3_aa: CASSDGGVEPQHF

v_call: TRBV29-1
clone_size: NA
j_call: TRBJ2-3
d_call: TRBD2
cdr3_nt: TGCAGCGGGCTAGCGGGAGGGCCGAGCACAGATACGCAGTATTTT
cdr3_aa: CSGLAGGPSTDTQYF

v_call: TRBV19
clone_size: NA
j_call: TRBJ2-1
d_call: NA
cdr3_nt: TGTGCCAGTAGCGCTGGGGGGCGTGAGCAGTTCTTC
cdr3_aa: CASSAGGREQFF

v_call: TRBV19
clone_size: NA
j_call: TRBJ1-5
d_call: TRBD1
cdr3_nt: TGTGCCAGTACCCCGGACAGGGGGCATGATCAGCCCCAGCATTTT
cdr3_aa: CASTPDRGHDQPQHF

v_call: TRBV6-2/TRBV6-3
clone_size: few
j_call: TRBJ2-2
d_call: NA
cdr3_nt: TGTGCCAGCAGTAACACCGGGGAGCTGTTTTTT
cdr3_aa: CASSNTGELFF

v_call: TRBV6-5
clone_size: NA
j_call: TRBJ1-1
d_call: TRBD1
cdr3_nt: TGTGCCAGCAGTTGGGGACAGGGAGGGAATGAAGCTTTCTTT
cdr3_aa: CASSWGQGGNEAFF

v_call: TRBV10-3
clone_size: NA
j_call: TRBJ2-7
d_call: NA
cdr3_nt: TGTGCCATCAGGGCCCGGACAGCCCCCTACGAGCAGTACTTC
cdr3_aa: CAIRARTAPYEQYF

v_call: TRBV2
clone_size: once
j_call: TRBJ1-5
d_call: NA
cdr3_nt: TGTGCCAGCGGTACCTCTTATAGCAATCAGCCCCAGCATTTT
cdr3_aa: CASGTSYSNQPQHF

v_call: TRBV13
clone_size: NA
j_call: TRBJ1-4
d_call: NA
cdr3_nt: TGTGCCAGCAGCTCCCTATCGGGTGAAAATGAAAAACTGTTTTTT
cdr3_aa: CASSSLSGENEKLFF

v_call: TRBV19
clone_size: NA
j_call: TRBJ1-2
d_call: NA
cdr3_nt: TGTGCCAGTAGTATAGCGGCCGCTAGGAGCTATGGCTACACCTTC
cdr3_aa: CASSIAAARSYGYTF

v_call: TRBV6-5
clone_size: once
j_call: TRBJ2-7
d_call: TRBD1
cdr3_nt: TGTGCCAGAAGGGACAGGGGATTGTACGAGCAGTACTTC
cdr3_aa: CARRDRGLYEQYF

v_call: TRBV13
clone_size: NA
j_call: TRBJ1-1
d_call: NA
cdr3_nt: TGTGCCAGCAGTACGCGTGGGGGCGAAGGAGCTTTCTTT
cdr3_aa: CASSTRGGEGAFF

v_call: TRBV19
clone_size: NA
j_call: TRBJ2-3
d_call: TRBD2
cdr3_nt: TGTGCCAGTAGTACCACTAGCGGGGGGGCATTGGATACGCAGTATTTT
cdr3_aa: CASSTTSGGALDTQYF

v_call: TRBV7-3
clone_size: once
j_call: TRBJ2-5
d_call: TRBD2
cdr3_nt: TGTGCCAGCAGCACGGGGACTAGCTTCCTTGAGACCCAGTACTTC
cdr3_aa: CASSTGTSFLETQYF

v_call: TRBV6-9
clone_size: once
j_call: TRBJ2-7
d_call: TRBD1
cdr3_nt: TGTGCCAGCAGGCGGACAGGGGGATCCTACGAGCAGTACTTC
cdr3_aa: CASRRTGGSYEQYF